One sample yielded the 24 T cell receptor beta chains listed below, sequenced in a study of blood T cells in healthy people across ages. The use of a sample-barcoded 5' primer and a J-beta primer mix characterized a second PCR of roughly 6 to 11 cycles. MiXCR was run by TCRdb on the 5' RACE reads, yielding one entry per CDR3 protein. The table includes around 970,000 distinct CDR3 sequences, just over 50% detected once. Sequenced input: blood. These receptor sequences come from a woman aged 55-70 years in good health.

This sequence joins TRBV29-1 and TRBJ2-7, with 9 nucleotides matching TRBD2. V shed 7 bases and J 12 bases; nucleotides not matched to a gene: 16. There are 13 residues in the CDR3. The germline V gene has CDR1 SQVTM and CDR2 ANQGSEA. The CDR3 bases are TGCAGCGGTATAGCGGGGGCCAAAAACATTCGGTACTTC. Its protein product is CSGIAGAKNIRYF.

This clonotype was recorded at least ten times. The rearrangement joins TRBV20-1 to TRBJ1-1; D is uncertain. Germline V gives CDR1 DFQATT, CDR2 SNEGSKA (reference sequence). The CDR3 has 12 amino acids. The CDR3 region is CTTDSRETEAFF. CDR3 DNA sequence: TGCACCACTGACTCTCGGGAGACTGAAGCTTTCTTT.

CDR3 in DNA: TGTGCCAGCAGTGACCCGGGACAGGTCCAAGAGACCCAGTACTTC. It specifies CASSDPGQVQETQYF. The rearrangement uses TRBV25-1 and TRBJ2-5; TRBD1 matches 8 bases. Germline CDR1 is MGHDK and CDR2 is SYGVNS. V dropped 3 bases and J dropped 1; count of bases not matched to a gene: 4. The CDR3 consists of 15 residues.

This rearrangement joins TRBV7-9 to TRBJ2-1; 8 positions match TRBD1. The V segment lost 0 bases and the J segment 4 bases; nucleotides outside the gene matches: 5. The germline V gene has CDR1 SEHNR and CDR2 FQNEAQ (reference sequence). The length of the CDR3 is 16 residues. CDR3 protein: CASSLAGQGGYNEQFF. CDR3 coding DNA: TGTGCCAGCAGCTTAGCAGGACAGGGAGGTTACAATGAGCAGTTCTTC.

V gene TRBV20-1 combines with J gene TRBJ2-1, with D unresolved. Germline V gene data show CDR1 as DFQATT and CDR2 as SNEGSKA (reference sequence). V lost 0 bases and J lost 13, with 16 bases in between. The CDR3 is made up of 13 amino acids. The CDR3 coding sequence is TGCAGTGCTAGAGATCGGGTTTACGGGCTTCAGTTCTTC. Amino acids: CSARDRVYGLQFF.

The chain carries TRBV3-1 and TRBJ2-7; D gene ambiguous. The CDR3 length is 14 residues. V lost 1 base and J 2 bases, leaving 9 bases between the germline ends. Looked up from germline, CDR1 is LGHDT and CDR2 is YNNKEL (reference sequence). The CDR3 reads CASSQGVSAYEQYF. The CDR3 nucleotides are TGTGCCAGCAGCCAAGGGGTTTCAGCCTACGAGCAGTACTTC.

This chain connects TRBV9 to TRBJ1-2, with 9 nucleotides matching TRBD1. CDR1 and CDR2 from the germline V gene are SGDLS and YYNGEE. Unmatched junction bases numbered 7, after V lost 1 base and J lost 6 bases. The CDR3 is 15 amino acids. DNA for the CDR3: TGTGCCAGCAGCGTAACCGGACAGGGGTTTCATGGCTACACCTTC. Translated: CASSVTGQGFHGYTF. The full variable domain, in which reference TRBV9 and TRBJ1-2 provide the parts outside the CDR3, is DSGVTQTPKHLITATGQRVTLRCSPRSGDLSVYWYQQSLDQGLQFLIQYYNGEERAKGNILERFSAQQFPDLHSELNLSSLELGDSALYFCASSVTGQGFHGYTFGSGTRLTVV.

The rearrangement joins TRBV30 to TRBJ2-5, with D perhaps TRBD2 (6 bases). The V end lost 7 bases, the J end lost 1 base, and 16 bases lay between the germline ends. The CDR3 covers 14 residues. The germline V gene has CDR1 GTSNPN and CDR2 SVGIG (reference sequence). CDR3 in amino acids: CASPGGSAQETQYF. CDR3 nucleotide sequence: TGTGCCTCCCCCGGGGGTAGCGCCCAAGAGACCCAGTACTTC.

The chain combines TRBV20-1 with TRBJ2-1; TRBD2 matches 10 bases. The germline CDR1 and CDR2 sequences are DFQATT and SNEGSKA (reference sequence). Losses at the gene ends were 5 bases for V and 4 bases for J; bases not matched to a gene: 8. The CDR3 length is 15 residues. CDR3 coding DNA: TGCAGTGCTCACACCGGGACTAGCGATTACAATGAGCAGTTCTTC. It is translated as CSAHTGTSDYNEQFF.

This clonotype has only a few counts. The chain employs TRBV20-1 and TRBJ2-1; TRBD2 agrees at 12 bases. Losses at the gene ends were 3 bases for V and 9 bases for J; bases not matched to a gene: 9. Germline V gives CDR1 DFQATT, CDR2 SNEGSKA (reference sequence). The CDR3 has 15 amino acids. CDR3 region: CSASSPSGRALEQFF. CDR3 in DNA: TGCAGTGCTAGTTCCCCTAGCGGGAGGGCCCTTGAGCAGTTCTTC.

V and J are TRBV25-1 and TRBJ2-5, with unresolved D. CDR1 and CDR2 (germline): MGHDK, SYGVNS. With 1 base removed from V and 0 bases from J, the gap between germline ends came to 12 bases. This CDR3 is 16 amino acids long. The DNA for the CDR3 is TGTGCCAGCAGTGAATTCGGCGGAACGAACCAAGAGACCCAGTACTTC. This encodes CASSEFGGTNQETQYF.

The chain links TRBV28 to TRBJ1-1; TRBD1 matches at 10 bases. The CDR3 loop spans 15 amino acids. Germline values: CDR1 MDHEN, CDR2 SYDVKM. Trimming cost V 2 bases and J 5 bases; bases outside gene matches: 5. The CDR3 coding sequence is TGTGCCAGCAGTTTACCGGACAGGGGGGAAACTGAAGCTTTCTTT. It translates to CASSLPDRGETEAFF.

The genes are TRBV15 and TRBJ2-3; no firm D call. Trimming shortened V by 0 bases and J by 2 bases, and 12 bases separated the two germline ends. This CDR3 is 16 amino acids long. Germline V CDR1 and CDR2: LNHNV, YYDKDF (reference sequence). DNA of the CDR3: TGTGCCACCAGCAGAGATCTCAAGTTTATCACAGATACGCAGTATTTT. Protein product: CATSRDLKFITDTQYF.

This clonotype has just a few counts. J is TRBJ2-3 and V is TRBV7-2, with TRBD2 as a possible D gene (5 bases). There are 14 residues in the CDR3. Germline V gives CDR1 SGHTA, CDR2 FQGNSA. V shed 1 base and J shed 4 bases, with 9 bases lying between them. DNA for the CDR3: TGTGCCAGCAGCTTAGGGCTGGAGGCAGATACGCAGTATTTT. Translating gives CASSLGLEADTQYF.

The J gene is TRBJ1-5, the V gene TRBV24-1, with D possibly matching TRBD1 (5 bases). Looked up from germline, CDR1 is KGHDR and CDR2 is SFDVKD. This CDR3 spans 19 amino acids. The V and J ends lost 3 bases and 0 bases respectively, with 20 bases between them. The CDR3 loop is CATSDGLSPGSRSNQPQHF. DNA of the CDR3: TGTGCCACCAGTGATGGCCTTTCTCCAGGGTCCCGTAGCAATCAGCCCCAGCATTTT.

The chain employs TRBV12-3 or TRBV12-4 and TRBJ2-1, with 13 positions matching TRBD2. The CDR3 covers 16 residues. V dropped 7 bases and J dropped 7; count of bases not matched to a gene: 10. This CDR3 is CASIPTSGRLLNEQFF. The CDR3 DNA sequence: TGTGCCAGCATCCCGACTAGCGGGAGGTTGTTGAATGAGCAGTTCTTC.

The CDR3 nucleotides read TGCAGTGCTAGGTTGGACAGGGGTACCCTAGCCAAAAACATTCAGTACTTC. Its translation: CSARLDRGTLAKNIQYF. This chain joins TRBV20-1 and TRBJ2-4, with 9 bases matching TRBD1. With V trimmed by 3 bases and J by 0 bases, 9 bases remained unmatched. Germline lookup yields CDR1 DFQATT and CDR2 SNEGSKA (reference sequence). The CDR3 has 17 residues.

The rearrangement uses TRBV12-3 or TRBV12-4 and TRBJ2-6; 14 positions agree with TRBD2. The ends lost 5 bases at V and 2 bases at J; junction bases unmatched: 5. The CDR3 spans 18 residues. The CDR3 reads CASSPPGLAGAGANVLTF. The CDR3 coding sequence is TGTGCCAGCAGTCCGCCGGGACTAGCGGGAGCTGGGGCCAACGTCCTGACTTTC.

The chain carries TRBV29-1 and TRBJ2-5; D gene ambiguous. Germline V gene data show CDR1 as SQVTM and CDR2 as ANQGSEA. V dropped 6 bases and J dropped 2 bases, with 13 bases sitting between them. The CDR3 length is 13 residues. CDR3 in amino acids: CSVRKTPQETQYF. Here the CDR3 DNA reads TGCAGCGTGAGAAAAACACCTCAAGAGACCCAGTACTTC. The variable domain in full, with the rest retrieved from reference TRBV29-1 and TRBJ2-5, is SAVISQKPSRDICQRGTSLTIQCQVDSQVTMMFWYRQQPGQSLTLIATANQGSEATYESGFVIDKFPISRPNLTFSTLTVSNMSPEDSSIYLCSVRKTPQETQYFGPGTRLLVL.

Here the CDR3 DNA reads TGTGCCAGCAGCCCCTGGACTAGCGGGAGTATAAATGAGCAGTTCTTC. This translates into CASSPWTSGSINEQFF. This chain joins TRBV3-1 and TRBJ2-1; 13 bases line up with TRBD2. Per germline, CDR1 LGHDT and CDR2 YNNKEL (reference sequence). This CDR3 has 16 amino acids. The V and J ends lost 4 bases and 7 bases, in that order; junction bases with no gene match: 7.

The chain combines TRBV25-1 with TRBJ1-2, with D unresolved. CDR3 size: 13 residues. V lost 2 bases, J lost 8 bases, and 12 bases lay in between. Germline CDR1 MGHDK, CDR2 SYGVNS. The CDR3 DNA is TGTGCCAGCAGTGAAAGAGGGCATGGCGGCTACACCTTC. Residues: CASSERGHGGYTF.

This clonotype was observed a handful of times. J is TRBJ2-3 and V is TRBV7-9, with D uncertain. This CDR3 comprises 14 residues. Germline CDR1 is SEHNR and CDR2 is FQNEAQ (reference sequence). V lost 1 base, J lost 4 bases, and 9 bases lay in between. The CDR3: CASSLGGNPDTQYF. The CDR3 DNA sequence: TGTGCCAGCAGCTTAGGGGGAAATCCAGATACGCAGTATTTT.

This clonotype was counted ten times or more. The J gene is TRBJ2-5, the V gene TRBV28; no definite D call. The ends were cut back, 4 bases at V and 7 bases at J, with 4 bases in the middle. Looked up from germline, CDR1 is MDHEN and CDR2 is SYDVKM. This CDR3 is 10 amino acids long. CDR3: CASSSRTQYF. The CDR3 DNA reads TGTGCCAGCAGTTCCAGGACCCAGTACTTC.

V gene TRBV24-1 combines with J gene TRBJ2-7, with D possibly being TRBD1 (6 bases). The V gene's germline CDR1 is KGHDR and CDR2 SFDVKD. The CDR3 consists of 15 residues. Between the trimmed V and J ends, which lost 0 bases and 10 bases, there was a span of 18 bases. CDR3 sequence: CATSDLQVGQETQYF. DNA of the CDR3: TGTGCCACCAGTGATTTGCAGGTGGGACAAGAGACTCAGTACTTC.